This T cell receptor (beta chain) derives from a study of cytomegalovirus exposure and HLA in healthy donors. From germline, CDR1 is SGHNT and CDR2 YYREEE (reference sequence). The CDR3 extends over 14 amino acids. Trimming at V came to 5 bases and at J to 1 base, leaving 5 bases not matched to a gene. The method was immunoSEQ multiplex PCR; TCRdb's version includes in-frame clones alone and lacks a portion of them. The sample shows some 140,000 clones, 70% to 85% of them seen only once. The chain links TRBV5-4 to TRBJ2-7; 8 bases align to TRBD1. The TCR sequence derives from a man between 25 and 39 years old in good health and CMV-seropositive. The sample was PBMCs. The CDR3 region is CASRAGTGSYEQYF. The CDR3 DNA sequence: TGTGCCAGCAGAGCCGGGACAGGTTCCTACGAGCAGTACTTC.